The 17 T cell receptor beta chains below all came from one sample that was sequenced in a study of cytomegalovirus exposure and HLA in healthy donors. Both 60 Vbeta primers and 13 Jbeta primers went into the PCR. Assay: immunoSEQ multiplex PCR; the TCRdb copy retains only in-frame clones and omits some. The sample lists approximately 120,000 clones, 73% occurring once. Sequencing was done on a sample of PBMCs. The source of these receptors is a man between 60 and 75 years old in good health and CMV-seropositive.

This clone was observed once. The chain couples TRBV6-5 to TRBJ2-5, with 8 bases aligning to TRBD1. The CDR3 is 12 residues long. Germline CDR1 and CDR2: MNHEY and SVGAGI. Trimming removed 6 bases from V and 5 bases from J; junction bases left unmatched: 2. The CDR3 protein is CASRDREETQYF. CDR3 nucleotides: TGTGCCAGCAGGGACAGGGAGGAGACCCAGTACTTC.

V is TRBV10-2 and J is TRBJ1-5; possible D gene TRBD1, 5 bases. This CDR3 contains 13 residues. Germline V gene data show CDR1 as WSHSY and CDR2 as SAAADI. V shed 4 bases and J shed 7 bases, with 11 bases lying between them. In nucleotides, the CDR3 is TGCGCCAGCAGTGCGGGGGAGGCACAGCCCCAGCATTTT. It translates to CASSAGEAQPQHF.

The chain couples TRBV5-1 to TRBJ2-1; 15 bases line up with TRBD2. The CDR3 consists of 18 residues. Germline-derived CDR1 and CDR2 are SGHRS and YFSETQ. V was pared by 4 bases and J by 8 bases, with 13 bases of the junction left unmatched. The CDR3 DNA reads TGCGCCAGCAGCCGAGGGACTAGCGGGGGGCCTTTAGGCGATGAGCAGTTCTTC. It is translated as CASSRGTSGGPLGDEQFF.

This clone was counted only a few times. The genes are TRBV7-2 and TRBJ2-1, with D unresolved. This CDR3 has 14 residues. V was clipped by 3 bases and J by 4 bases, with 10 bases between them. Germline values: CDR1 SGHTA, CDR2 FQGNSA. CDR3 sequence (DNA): TGTGCCAGCAGCTTCTATCAGGATTACAATGAGCAGTTCTTC. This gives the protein CASSFYQDYNEQFF.

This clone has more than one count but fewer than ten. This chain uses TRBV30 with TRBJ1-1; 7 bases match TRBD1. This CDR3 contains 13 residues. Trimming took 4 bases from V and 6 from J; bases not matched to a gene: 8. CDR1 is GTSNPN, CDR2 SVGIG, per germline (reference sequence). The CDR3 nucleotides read TGTGCCTGGAAGAGGGGGCTGGGAGCTGAAGCTTTCTTT. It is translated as CAWKRGLGAEAFF.

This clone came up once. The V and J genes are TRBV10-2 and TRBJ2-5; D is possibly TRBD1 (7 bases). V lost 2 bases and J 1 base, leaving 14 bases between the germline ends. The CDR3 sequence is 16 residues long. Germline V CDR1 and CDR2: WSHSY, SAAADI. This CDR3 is CASSEPGRGAQETQYF. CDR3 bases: TGCGCCAGCAGTGAGCCCGGCAGGGGGGCCCAAGAGACCCAGTACTTC.

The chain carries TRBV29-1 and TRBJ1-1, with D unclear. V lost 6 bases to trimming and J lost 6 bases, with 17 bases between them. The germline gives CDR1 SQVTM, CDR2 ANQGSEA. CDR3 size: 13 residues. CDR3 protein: CSVTLGLAAEAFF. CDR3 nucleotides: TGCAGCGTCACTTTGGGCCTGGCAGCTGAAGCTTTCTTT.

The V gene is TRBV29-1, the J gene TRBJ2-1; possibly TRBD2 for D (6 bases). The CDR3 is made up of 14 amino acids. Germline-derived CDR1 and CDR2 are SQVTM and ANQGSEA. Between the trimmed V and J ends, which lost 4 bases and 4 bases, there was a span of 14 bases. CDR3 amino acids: CSVVRRGAYNEQFF. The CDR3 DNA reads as TGCAGCGTTGTAAGGCGGGGAGCGTACAATGAGCAGTTCTTC.

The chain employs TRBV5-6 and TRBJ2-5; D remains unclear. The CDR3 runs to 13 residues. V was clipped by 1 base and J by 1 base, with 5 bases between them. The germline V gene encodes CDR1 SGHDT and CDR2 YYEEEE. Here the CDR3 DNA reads TGTGCCAGCAGCTTGCACTCCCAAGAGACCCAGTACTTC. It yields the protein CASSLHSQETQYF.

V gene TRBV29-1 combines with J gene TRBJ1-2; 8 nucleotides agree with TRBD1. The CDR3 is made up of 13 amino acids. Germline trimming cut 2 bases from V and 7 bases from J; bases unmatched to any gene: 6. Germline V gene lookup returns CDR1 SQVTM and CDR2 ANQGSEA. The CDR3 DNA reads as TGCAGCGTTGAACGACAGGGGACGGGTGGCTACACCTTC. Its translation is CSVERQGTGGYTF.

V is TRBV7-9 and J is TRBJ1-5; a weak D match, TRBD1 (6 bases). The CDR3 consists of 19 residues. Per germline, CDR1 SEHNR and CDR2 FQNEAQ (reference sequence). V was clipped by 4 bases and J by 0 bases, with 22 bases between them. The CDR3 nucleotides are TGTGCCAGCAGCTCTGGCTTTTCGGGGATGGACAGTAGCAATCAGCCCCAGCATTTT. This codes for CASSSGFSGMDSSNQPQHF.

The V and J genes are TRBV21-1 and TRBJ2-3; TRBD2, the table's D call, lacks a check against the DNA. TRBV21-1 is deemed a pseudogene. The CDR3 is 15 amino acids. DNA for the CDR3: TGTGCCAGCAGCCCTAGCGGGGGCCAGAGATATACGCAGTATTTT. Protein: CASSPSGGQRYTQYF.

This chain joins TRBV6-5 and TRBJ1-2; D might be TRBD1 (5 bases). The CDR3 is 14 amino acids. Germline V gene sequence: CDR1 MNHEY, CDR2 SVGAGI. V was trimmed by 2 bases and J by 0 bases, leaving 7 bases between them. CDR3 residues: CASSYGHPNYGYTF. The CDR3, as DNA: TGTGCCAGCAGTTACGGACACCCTAACTATGGCTACACCTTC.

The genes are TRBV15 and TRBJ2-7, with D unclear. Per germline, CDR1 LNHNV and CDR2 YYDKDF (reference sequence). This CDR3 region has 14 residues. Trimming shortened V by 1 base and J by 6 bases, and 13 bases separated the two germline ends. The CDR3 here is CATSRGRLGVEQYF. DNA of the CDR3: TGTGCCACCAGCAGAGGCCGACTTGGCGTCGAGCAGTACTTC.

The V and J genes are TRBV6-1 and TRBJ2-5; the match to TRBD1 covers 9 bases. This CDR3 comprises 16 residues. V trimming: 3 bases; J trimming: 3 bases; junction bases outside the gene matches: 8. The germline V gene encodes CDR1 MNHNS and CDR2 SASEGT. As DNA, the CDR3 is TGTGCCAGCAGTGATGAGGACAGGGGCGGCGAAGAGACCCAGTACTTC. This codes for CASSDEDRGGEETQYF.

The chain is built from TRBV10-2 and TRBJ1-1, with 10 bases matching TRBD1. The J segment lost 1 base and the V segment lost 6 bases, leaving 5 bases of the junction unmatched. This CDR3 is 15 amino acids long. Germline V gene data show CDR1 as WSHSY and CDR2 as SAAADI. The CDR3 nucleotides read TGCGCCAGCAGCCTGACAGGGGGCGAGAACACTGAAGCTTTCTTT. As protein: CASSLTGGENTEAFF.

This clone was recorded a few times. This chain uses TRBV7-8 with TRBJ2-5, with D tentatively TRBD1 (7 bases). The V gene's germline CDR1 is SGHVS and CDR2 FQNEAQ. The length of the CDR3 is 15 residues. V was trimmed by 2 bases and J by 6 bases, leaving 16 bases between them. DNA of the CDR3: TGTGCCAGCAGCTTAACGGGAGACAGGGTCCAGACCCAGTACTTC. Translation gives CASSLTGDRVQTQYF. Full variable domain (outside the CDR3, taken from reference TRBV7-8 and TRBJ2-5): GAGVSQSPRYKVAKRGQDVALRCDPISGHVSLFWYQQALGQGPEFLTYFQNEAQLDKSGLPSDRFFAERPEGSVSTLKIQRTQQEDSAVYLCASSLTGDRVQTQYFGPGTRLLVL.